This T cell receptor beta chain was recovered during a study of T cells after posttransplantation cyclophosphamide. This clone was found many times. Its target is not known. General study results and limits: Later blood repertoires were often dominated by clones from the donor CD8+ memory compartment.

Busulfan-fludarabine conditioning, marrow transplant, and cyclophosphamide on days +3 and +4 were administered. V was clipped by 6 bases and J by 2 bases; unmatched bases: 7. CDR1 is MNHEY and CDR2 is SVGAGI in the germline V gene. There are 14 residues in the CDR3. Libraries were prepared by immunoSEQ multiplex PCR; TCRdb keeps only in-frame clonotypes and omits some of them. The sample is made up of thousands of clones, none counted only once. The clonotype was recovered from a female patient in her 60s who received an allogeneic stem cell transplant from a related donor and was CMV-positive. A share of the T cells may be of graft donor origin. Sequences were derived from PBMCs, sampled 86 days after allogeneic stem cell transplant with posttransplant cyclophosphamide. The chain employs TRBV6-5 and TRBJ2-7, with 7 bases lining up with TRBD1. The CDR3, as DNA: TGTGCCAGCAGAGAACCGGGACAGACCTACGAGCAGTACTTC. Protein sequence: CASREPGQTYEQYF.